The T cell receptor beta chain described here comes from a study of blood T cell repertoires in COVID-19. Study-level background: Acute and convalescent COVID-19 specimens originated in the United States, Italy and Spain. PBMCs, B-cell-depleted T cells, or T cells provided the cDNA or gDNA that made up the material.

Germline V lookup: CDR1 SGHTA, CDR2 FQGTGA. J gave up 4 bases and V 5 bases, and 11 bases lay outside the gene matches. The CDR3 totals 16 residues. Original processing notes: Amplification of reference gene primers was used by the study to estimate nucleated cell counts. Sequencing was performed with immunoSEQ multiplex PCR; in TCRdb, only in-frame clones are kept and a portion is missing. That table supplies the V and J calls and clone size; D and trimming were determined from the DNA. Among 300,000 or so clones listed, 85% to 90% were seen once. The chain recombines TRBV7-3 with TRBJ2-1, with 7 bases fitting TRBD1. The sample consisted of peripheral blood. The TCR comes from a man in his 70s with acute or convalescent COVID-19. The CDR3 sequence is CASSHRLGQTYNEQFF. The DNA of the CDR3 is TGTGCCAGCAGCCACCGGCTGGGACAGACATACAATGAGCAGTTCTTC. The whole variable domain, remainder taken from reference TRBV7-3 and TRBJ2-1, is GAGVSQTPSNKVTEKGKYVELRCDPISGHTALYWYRQSLGQGPEFLIYFQGTGAADDSGLPNDRFFAVRPEGSVSTLKIQRTERGDSAVYLCASSHRLGQTYNEQFFGPGTRLTVL.